This T cell receptor (beta chain) was captured in a study of T cell repertoires in cytomegalovirus infection. About the study: Recently identified HLA-C-restricted CMV epitopes were among the peptides used. Matching HLA type, along with CMV infection, was indicated by public TCR beta signatures. Overall study results and limits: Identification of carriers of CMV plus the relevant HLA was performed using cumulative public TCR beta family frequency. HLA-C-restricted CMV-specific TCR beta clonotypes were dominant in the ex vivo response.

The sample holds a few counts of this clonotype. Its target is unknown. Per germline, CDR1 MNHNS and CDR2 SASEGT. This CDR3 spans 15 amino acids. V lost 7 bases, J lost 4 bases, and 17 bases lay in between. Via MiXCR, TCRdb re-called the reads, giving one row per CDR3 protein. The profile shows about 57,000 distinct CDR3 sequences, over 20% of them singletons. Sequenced material: CD8+ T cells from cultured PBMCs, taken from culture after CMV antigen stimulation. The sequence came from a human donor in good health (CMV status not recorded). Some clones in this sample may be carry-over from other donors' samples. The chain employs TRBV6-1 and TRBJ1-5; D gene unclear. CDR3 coding DNA: TGTGCCAGCAAATCAGACGGAAATAGGAATCAGCCCCAGCATTTT. This encodes CASKSDGNRNQPQHF.